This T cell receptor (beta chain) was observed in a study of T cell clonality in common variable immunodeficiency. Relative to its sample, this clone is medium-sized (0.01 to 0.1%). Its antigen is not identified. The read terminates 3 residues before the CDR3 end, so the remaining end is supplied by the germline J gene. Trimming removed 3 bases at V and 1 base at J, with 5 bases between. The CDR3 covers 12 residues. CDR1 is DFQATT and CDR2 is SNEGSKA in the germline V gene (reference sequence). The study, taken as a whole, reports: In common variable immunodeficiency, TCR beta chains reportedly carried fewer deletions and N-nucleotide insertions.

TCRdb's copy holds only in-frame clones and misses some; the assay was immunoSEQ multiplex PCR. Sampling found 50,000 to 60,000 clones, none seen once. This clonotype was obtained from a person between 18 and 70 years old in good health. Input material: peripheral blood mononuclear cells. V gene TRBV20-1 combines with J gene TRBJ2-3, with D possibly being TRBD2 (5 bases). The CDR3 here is CSASGGTDTQYF. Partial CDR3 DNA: TGCAGTGCTAGCGGGGGCACAGATACG.